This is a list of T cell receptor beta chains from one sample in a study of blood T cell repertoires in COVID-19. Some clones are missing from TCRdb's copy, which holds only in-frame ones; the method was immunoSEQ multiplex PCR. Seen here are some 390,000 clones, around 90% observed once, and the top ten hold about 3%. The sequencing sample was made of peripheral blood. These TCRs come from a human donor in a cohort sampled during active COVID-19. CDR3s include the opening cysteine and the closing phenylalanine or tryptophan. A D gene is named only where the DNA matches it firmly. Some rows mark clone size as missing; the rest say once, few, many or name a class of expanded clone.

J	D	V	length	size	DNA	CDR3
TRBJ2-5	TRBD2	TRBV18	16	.	TGTGCCAGCTCACCACGGGTAGCGGGGTTACAAGAGACCCAGTACTTC	CASSPRVAGLQETQYF
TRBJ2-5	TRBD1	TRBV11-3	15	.	TGTGCCAGCAGCTTAGACAGGGGGCGACAAGAGACCCAGTACTTC	CASSLDRGRQETQYF
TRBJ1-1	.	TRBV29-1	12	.	TGCAGCGTCCAGGGACAGAACACTGAAGCTTTCTTT	CSVQGQNTEAFF
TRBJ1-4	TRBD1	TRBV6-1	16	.	TGTGCCAGCAGTGAGGATTCCGGGACAGGAGATGAAAAACTGTTTTTT	CASSEDSGTGDEKLFF
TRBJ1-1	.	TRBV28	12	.	TGTGCCAGCACCTACCCCCCGACTGAAGCTTTCTTT	CASTYPPTEAFF
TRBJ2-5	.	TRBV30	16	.	TGTGCCTGGACCAAAGGGGCCGGAACGTACCAAGAGACCCAGTACTTC	CAWTKGAGTYQETQYF
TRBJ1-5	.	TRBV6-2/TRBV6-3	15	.	TGTGCCAGCAGTTGGGGGGGTTCTGGCAATCAGCCCCAGCATTTT	CASSWGGSGNQPQHF
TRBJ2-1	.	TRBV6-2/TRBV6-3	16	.	TGTGCCAGCAGTTACTGGCAGGAGGAGGACTACAATGAGCAGTTCTTC	CASSYWQEEDYNEQFF
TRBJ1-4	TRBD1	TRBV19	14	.	TGTGCCAGTAGGGATGGGACAGGCCACGAAAAACTGTTTTTT	CASRDGTGHEKLFF
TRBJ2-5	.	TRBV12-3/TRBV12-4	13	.	TGTGCCAGCCGTCGGGAGGGGGCAGAGACCCAGTACTTC	CASRREGAETQYF
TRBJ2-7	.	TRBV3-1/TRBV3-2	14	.	TGTGCCAGCAGCCAAGAGGAGTTATATTACGAGCAGTACTTC	CASSQEELYYEQYF
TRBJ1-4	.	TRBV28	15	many	TGTGCCAGCAGTACCAACAGGGAAGTGGATGAAAAACTGTTTTTT	CASSTNREVDEKLFF
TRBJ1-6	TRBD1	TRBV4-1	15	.	TGCGCCAGCAGCCCCGAACCAGGGGGAAATTCACCCCTCCACTTT	CASSPEPGGNSPLHF
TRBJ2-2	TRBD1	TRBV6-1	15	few	TGTGCCAGCAGTGATCGACAGGGATACACCGGGGAGCTGTTTTTT	CASSDRQGYTGELFF
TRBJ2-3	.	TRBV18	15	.	TGTGCCAGCTCCACAGGGCCTAGCTTCACAGATACGCAGTATTTT	CASSTGPSFTDTQYF
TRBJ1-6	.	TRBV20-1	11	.	TGCAGTGTTGGGGACCGGGGGGCCCTCCACTTT	CSVGDRGALHF
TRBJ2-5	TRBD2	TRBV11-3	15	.	TGTGCCAGCAGCTTCGGGACTAGCGAACAAGAGACCCAGTACTTC	CASSFGTSEQETQYF
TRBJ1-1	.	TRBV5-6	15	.	TGTGCCAGCAGCTTGGCGGGACAAACGAACACTGAAGCTTTCTTT	CASSLAGQTNTEAFF
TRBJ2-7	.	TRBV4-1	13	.	TGCGCCAGCAGCCAACGCAGGTTTGGCGAGCAGTACTTC	CASSQRRFGEQYF
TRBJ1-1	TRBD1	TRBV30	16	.	TGTGCCTGGAGTGGACAGGGTGGCTATGAGTACACTGAAGCTTTCTTT	CAWSGQGGYEYTEAFF
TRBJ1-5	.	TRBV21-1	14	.	TGTGCCAGCAGAAGAGACAGCGGCAATCAGCCCCAGCATTTT	CASRRDSGNQPQHF
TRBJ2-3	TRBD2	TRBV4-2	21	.	TGTGCCAGCAGCCGCAAACTACTGACTAGCGGGACGCCCGTTGGCTCAGATACGCAGTATTTT	CASSRKLLTSGTPVGSDTQYF
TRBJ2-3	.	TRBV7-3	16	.	TGTGCCAGCAGCCAAACTGGCTGGGGGAGGACAGATACGCAGTATTTT	CASSQTGWGRTDTQYF
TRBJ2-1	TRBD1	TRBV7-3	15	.	TGTGCCAGCAGCTTTGAGGGGGCTGCCCACAATGAGCAGTTCTTC	CASSFEGAAHNEQFF
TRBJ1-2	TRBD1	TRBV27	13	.	TGTGCCAGCAGTTTGCAGGGGGCGGGAGGCTACACCTTC	CASSLQGAGGYTF
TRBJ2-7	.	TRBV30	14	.	TGTGCCTGGAAAAAGGAGGGGAGATACTACGAGCAGTACTTC	CAWKKEGRYYEQYF
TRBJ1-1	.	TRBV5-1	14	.	TGCGCCAGCAGCTTGGCTCCGGGGAACACTGAAGCTTTCTTT	CASSLAPGNTEAFF
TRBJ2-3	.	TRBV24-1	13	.	TGTGCCACCAGCGGGACTAGCACAGATACGCAGTATTTT	CATSGTSTDTQYF
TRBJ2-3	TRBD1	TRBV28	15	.	TGTGCCAGCAGTATGACAGGGGATAGCACAGATACGCAGTATTTT	CASSMTGDSTDTQYF
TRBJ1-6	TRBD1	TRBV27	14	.	TGTGCCAGCAGTTTAAGGGGGCAGGGGTCACCCCTCCACTTT	CASSLRGQGSPLHF
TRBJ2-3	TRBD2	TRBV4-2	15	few	TGTGCCAGCAGCCAGCGGGGGGAAGCGACAGATACGCAGTATTTT	CASSQRGEATDTQYF
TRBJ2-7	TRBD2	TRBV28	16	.	TGTGCCAGCAAACCACCGGGAGGGCGTAAGTCCTACGAGCAGTACTTC	CASKPPGGRKSYEQYF
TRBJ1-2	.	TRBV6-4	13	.	TGTGCCAGCAGTGTGAACCGGGACTCAGAATCCACCTTC	CASSVNRDSESTF
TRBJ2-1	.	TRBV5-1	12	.	TGCGCCAGCAGGACGACAGACTCTGAGCAGTTCTTC	CASRTTDSEQFF
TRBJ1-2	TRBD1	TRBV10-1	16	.	TGCGCCAGCAGTGAGACTGACAGGGCAGGCTGGTTCGGCTACACCTTC	CASSETDRAGWFGYTF
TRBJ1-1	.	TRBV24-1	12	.	TGTGCCACCAGTTCCGGGGACACTGAAGCTTTCTTT	CATSSGDTEAFF
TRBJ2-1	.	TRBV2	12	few	TGTGCCAGCAGTAGGACAATCAATGAGCAGTTCTTC	CASSRTINEQFF
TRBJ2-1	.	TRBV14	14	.	TGTGCCAGCAGCCCCCGACAGGACTACAATGAGCAGTTCTTC	CASSPRQDYNEQFF
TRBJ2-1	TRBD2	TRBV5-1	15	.	TGCGCCAGCAGCCCTTTGGCGGGAGAAGGGAATGAGCAGTTCTTC	CASSPLAGEGNEQFF
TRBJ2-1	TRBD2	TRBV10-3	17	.	TGTGCCATCAGTGCCGGTTTAGGGACTAGCGGGTCTGATGAGCAGTTCTTC	CAISAGLGTSGSDEQFF
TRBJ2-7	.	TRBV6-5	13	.	TGTGCCAGCGGAAGGACAGAGGTCTACGAGCAGTACTTC	CASGRTEVYEQYF
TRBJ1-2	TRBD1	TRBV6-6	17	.	TGTGCCAGCAGTCCCCGTTTAGGGGGCGATCCCTTGTATGGCTACACCTTC	CASSPRLGGDPLYGYTF
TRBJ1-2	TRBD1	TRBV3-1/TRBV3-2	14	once	TGTGCCAGCAGCCCCAAGGGGGCCACTCGGGGCTACACCTTC	CASSPKGATRGYTF
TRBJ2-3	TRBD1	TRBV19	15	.	TGTGCCAGTAGCGAAGACAGGGAAGGGCCAGATACGCAGTATTTT	CASSEDREGPDTQYF
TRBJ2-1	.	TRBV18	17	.	TGTGCCAGCTCACCCCCAAGGGGGCGCGGGGAGTACAATGAGCAGTTCTTC	CASSPPRGRGEYNEQFF
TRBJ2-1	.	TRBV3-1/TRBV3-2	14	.	TGTGCCAGCAGCCCCGGGCTAGCCACCTCTGAGCAGTTCTTC	CASSPGLATSEQFF
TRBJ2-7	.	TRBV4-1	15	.	TGCGCCAGCAGCCAAGTGTCCAGGGGCACCTACGAGCAGTACTTC	CASSQVSRGTYEQYF
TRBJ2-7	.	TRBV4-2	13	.	TGTGCCAGCAGCCAAATAGTTCGAGACGAGCAGTACTTC	CASSQIVRDEQYF
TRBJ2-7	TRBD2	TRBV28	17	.	TGTGCCAGCAGTTGGCATACTAGCGGGAAAAGCTATTGGGAGCAGTACTTC	CASSWHTSGKSYWEQYF
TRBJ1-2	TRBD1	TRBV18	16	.	TGTGCCAGCTCACCAGTCACGCCGGGACAGGGAGTCGGCTACACCTTC	CASSPVTPGQGVGYTF
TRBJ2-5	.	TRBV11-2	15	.	TGTGCCAGCAGCCCCCTCTTGACAGGCACAGAGACCCAGTACTTC	CASSPLLTGTETQYF
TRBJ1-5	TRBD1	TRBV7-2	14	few	TGTGCCAGCAGCTTGACAGGGGCGGAGTGGCCCCAGCATTTT	CASSLTGAEWPQHF
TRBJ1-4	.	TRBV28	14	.	TGTGCCAGCAGTTATCGGAGGTTCAGAGAAAAACTGTTTTTT	CASSYRRFREKLFF
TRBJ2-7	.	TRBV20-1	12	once	TGCAGTGCTAGTTCAAGCACCTACGAGCAGTACTTC	CSASSSTYEQYF
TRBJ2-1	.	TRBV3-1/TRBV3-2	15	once	TGTGCCAGCAGCCAACTACTGACAGGAAACAATGAGCAGTTCTTC	CASSQLLTGNNEQFF